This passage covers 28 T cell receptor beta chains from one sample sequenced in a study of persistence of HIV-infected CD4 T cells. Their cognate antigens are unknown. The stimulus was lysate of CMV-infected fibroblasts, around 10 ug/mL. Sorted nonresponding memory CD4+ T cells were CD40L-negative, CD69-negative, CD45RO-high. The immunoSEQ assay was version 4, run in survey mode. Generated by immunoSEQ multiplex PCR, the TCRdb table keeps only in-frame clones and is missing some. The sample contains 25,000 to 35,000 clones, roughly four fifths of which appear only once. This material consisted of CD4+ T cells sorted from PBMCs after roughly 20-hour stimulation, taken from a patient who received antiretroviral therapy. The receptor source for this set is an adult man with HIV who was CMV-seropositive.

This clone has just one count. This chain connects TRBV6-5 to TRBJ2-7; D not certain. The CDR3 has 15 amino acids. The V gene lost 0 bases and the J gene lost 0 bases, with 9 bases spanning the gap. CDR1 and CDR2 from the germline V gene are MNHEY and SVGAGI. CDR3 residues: CASSYSRRSSYEQYF. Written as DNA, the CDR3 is TGTGCCAGCAGTTACTCACGCCGGAGCTCCTACGAGCAGTACTTC.

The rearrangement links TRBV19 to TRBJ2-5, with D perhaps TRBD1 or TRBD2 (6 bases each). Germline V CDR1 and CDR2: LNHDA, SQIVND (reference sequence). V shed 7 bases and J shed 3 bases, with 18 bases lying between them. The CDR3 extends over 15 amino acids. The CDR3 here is CASTYSGAREETQYF. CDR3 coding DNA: TGTGCCAGTACCTATTCGGGGGCAAGGGAAGAGACCCAGTACTTC. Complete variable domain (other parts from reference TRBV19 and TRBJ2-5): DGGITQSPKYLFRKEGQNVTLSCEQNLNHDAMYWYRQDPGQGLRLIYYSQIVNDFQKGDIAEGYSVSREKKESFPLTVTSAQKNPTAFYLCASTYSGAREETQYFGPGTRLLVL.

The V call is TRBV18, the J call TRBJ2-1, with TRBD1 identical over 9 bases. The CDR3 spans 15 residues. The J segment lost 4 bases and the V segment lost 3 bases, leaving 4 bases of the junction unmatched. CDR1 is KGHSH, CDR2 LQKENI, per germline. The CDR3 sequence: CASSPGQGAYNEQFF. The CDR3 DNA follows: TGTGCCAGCTCACCGGGACAGGGAGCTTACAATGAGCAGTTCTTC. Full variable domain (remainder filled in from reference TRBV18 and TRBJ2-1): NAGVMQNPRHLVRRRGQEARLRCSPMKGHSHVYWYRQLPEEGLKFMVYLQKENIIDESGMPKERFSAEFPKEGPSILRIQQVVRGDSAAYFCASSPGQGAYNEQFFGPGTRLTVL.

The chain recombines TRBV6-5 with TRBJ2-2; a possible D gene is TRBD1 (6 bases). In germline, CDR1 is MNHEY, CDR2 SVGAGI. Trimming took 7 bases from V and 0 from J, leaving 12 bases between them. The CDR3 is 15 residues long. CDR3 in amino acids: CASTIGTPNTGELFF. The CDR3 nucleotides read TGTGCCAGCACCATAGGGACACCGAACACCGGGGAGCTGTTTTTT.

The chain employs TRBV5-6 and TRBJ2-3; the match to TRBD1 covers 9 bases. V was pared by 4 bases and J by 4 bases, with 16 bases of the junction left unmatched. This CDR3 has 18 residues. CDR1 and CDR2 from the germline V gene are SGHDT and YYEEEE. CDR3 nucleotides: TGTGCCAGCAGCATGTTATATGCTGGGACAGGGTACGCAGATACGCAGTATTTT. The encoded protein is CASSMLYAGTGYADTQYF.

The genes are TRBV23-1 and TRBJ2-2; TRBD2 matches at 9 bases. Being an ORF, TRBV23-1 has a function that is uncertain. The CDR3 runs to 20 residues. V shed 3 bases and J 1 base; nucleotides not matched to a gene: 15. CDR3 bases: TGCGCCAGCAGTCAGCCGGCCAGGCGCGGGGGGGTTATGAACACCGGGGAGCTGTTTTTT. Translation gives CASSQPARRGGVMNTGELFF.

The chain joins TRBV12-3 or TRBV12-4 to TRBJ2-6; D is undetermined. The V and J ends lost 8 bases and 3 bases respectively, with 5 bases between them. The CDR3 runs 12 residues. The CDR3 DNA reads TGTGCCAGCCCAGTTGGGGCCAACGTCCTGACTTTC. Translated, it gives CASPVGANVLTF.

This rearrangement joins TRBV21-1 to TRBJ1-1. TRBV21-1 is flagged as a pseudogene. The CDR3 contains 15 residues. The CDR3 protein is CASSTWGRMNTEAFF. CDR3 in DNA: TGTGCCAGCAGCACCTGGGGACGGATGAACACTGAAGCTTTCTTT.

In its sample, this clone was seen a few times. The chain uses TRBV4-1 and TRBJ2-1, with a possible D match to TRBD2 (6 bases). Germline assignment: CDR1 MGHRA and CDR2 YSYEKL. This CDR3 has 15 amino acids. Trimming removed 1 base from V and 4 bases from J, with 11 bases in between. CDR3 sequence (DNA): TGCGCCAGCAGCCAAGCGGAGGGCCGATACAATGAGCAGTTCTTC. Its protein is CASSQAEGRYNEQFF.

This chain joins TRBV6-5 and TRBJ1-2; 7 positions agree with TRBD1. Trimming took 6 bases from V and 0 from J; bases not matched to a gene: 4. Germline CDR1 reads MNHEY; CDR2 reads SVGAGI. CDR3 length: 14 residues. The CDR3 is CASSRDRPNYGYTF. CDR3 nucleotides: TGTGCCAGCAGCCGGGACAGACCTAACTATGGCTACACCTTC.

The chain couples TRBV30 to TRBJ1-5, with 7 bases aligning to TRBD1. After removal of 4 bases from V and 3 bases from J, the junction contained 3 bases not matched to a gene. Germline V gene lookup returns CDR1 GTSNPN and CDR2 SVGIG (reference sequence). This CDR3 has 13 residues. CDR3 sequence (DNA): TGTGCCTGGACGGGACAGCTCAATCAGCCCCAGCATTTT. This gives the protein CAWTGQLNQPQHF. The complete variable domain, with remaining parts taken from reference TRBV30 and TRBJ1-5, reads SQTIHQWPATLVQPVGSPLSLECTVEGTSNPNLYWYRQAAGRGLQLLFYSVGIGQISSEVPQNLSASRPQDRQFILSSKKLLLSDSGFYLCAWTGQLNQPQHFGDGTRLSIL.

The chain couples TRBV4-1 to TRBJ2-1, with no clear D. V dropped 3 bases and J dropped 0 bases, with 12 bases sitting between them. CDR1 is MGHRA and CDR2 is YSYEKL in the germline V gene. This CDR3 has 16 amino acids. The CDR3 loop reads CASSQDPSSSYNEQFF. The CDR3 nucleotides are TGCGCCAGCAGCCAGGACCCCTCGAGCTCCTACAATGAGCAGTTCTTC.

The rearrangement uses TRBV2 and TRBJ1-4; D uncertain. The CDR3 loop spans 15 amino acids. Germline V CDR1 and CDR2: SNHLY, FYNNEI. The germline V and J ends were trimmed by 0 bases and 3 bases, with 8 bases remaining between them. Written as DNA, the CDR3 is TGTGCCAGCAGTGAAGCGGCCAGGCCTAATGAAAAACTGTTTTTT. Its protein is CASSEAARPNEKLFF.

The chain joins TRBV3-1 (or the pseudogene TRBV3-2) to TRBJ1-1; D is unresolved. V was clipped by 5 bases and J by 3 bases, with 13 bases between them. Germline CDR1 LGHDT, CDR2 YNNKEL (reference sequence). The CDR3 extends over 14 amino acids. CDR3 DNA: TGTGCCAGCAGCAAGCCCCCAGGTCACACTGAAGCTTTCTTT. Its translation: CASSKPPGHTEAFF.

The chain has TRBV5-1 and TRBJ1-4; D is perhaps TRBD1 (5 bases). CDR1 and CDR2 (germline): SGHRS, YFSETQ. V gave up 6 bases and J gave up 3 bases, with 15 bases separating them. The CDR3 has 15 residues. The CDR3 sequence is CASTETGMANEKLFF. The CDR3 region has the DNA TGCGCCAGCACCGAAACAGGCATGGCTAATGAAAAACTGTTTTTT. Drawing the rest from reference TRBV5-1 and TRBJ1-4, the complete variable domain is KAGVTQTPRYLIKTRGQQVTLSCSPISGHRSVSWYQQTPGQGLQFLFEYFSETQRNKGNFPGRFSGRQFSNSRSEMNVSTLELGDSALYLCASTETGMANEKLFFGSGTQLSVL.

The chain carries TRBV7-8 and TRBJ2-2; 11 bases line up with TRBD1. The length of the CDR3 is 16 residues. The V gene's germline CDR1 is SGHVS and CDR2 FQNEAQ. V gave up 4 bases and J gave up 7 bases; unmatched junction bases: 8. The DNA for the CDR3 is TGTGCCAGCAGCTGGGACAGGGGGGAAAAGGGCGGGGAGCTGTTTTTT. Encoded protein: CASSWDRGEKGGELFF.

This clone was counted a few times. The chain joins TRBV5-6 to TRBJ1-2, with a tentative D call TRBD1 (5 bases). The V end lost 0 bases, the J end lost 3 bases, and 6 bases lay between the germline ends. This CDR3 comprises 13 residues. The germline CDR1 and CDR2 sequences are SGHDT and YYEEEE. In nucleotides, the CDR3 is TGTGCCAGCAGCTTGGGCAGGGACTATGGCTACACCTTC. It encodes CASSLGRDYGYTF. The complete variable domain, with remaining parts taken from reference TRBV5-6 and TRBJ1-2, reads DAGVTQSPTHLIKTRGQQVTLRCSPKSGHDTVSWYQQALGQGPQFIFQYYEEEERQRGNFPDRFSGHQFPNYSSELNVNALLLGDSALYLCASSLGRDYGYTFGSGTRLTVV.

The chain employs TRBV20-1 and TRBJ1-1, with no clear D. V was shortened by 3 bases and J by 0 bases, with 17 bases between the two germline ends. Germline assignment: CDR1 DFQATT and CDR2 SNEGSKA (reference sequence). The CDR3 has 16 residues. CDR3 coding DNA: TGCAGTGCTAGTGGTTACCAGATAGGGCTGAACACTGAAGCTTTCTTT. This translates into CSASGYQIGLNTEAFF.

As DNA, the CDR3 is TGTGCCAGCAGTTTACAGGGTACCCAGGATGGCTACACCTTC. It yields the protein CASSLQGTQDGYTF. This rearrangement joins TRBV27 to TRBJ1-2; tentatively, D is TRBD1 (5 bases). Germline CDR1 is MNHEY and CDR2 is SMNVEV (reference sequence). The germline V and J ends were trimmed by 2 bases and 6 bases, with 13 bases remaining between them. This CDR3 has 14 amino acids.

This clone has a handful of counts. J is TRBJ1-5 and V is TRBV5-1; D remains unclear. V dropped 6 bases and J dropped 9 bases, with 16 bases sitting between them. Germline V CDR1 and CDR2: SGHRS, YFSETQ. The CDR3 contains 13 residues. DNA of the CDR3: TGCGCCAGCACCAGCGCCCCGGGTGGGCCCCAGCATTTT. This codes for CASTSAPGGPQHF.

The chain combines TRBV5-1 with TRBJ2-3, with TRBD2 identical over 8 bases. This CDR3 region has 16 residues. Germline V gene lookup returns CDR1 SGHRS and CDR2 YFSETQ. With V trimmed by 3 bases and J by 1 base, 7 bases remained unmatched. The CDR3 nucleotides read TGCGCCAGCAGCTCCGTAGGAGCGGGGGGCACAGATACGCAGTATTTT. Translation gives CASSSVGAGGTDTQYF.

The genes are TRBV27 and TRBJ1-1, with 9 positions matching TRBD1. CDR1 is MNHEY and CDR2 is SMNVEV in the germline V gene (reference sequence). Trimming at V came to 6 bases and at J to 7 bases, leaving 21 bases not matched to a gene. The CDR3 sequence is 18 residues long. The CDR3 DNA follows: TGTGCCAGCAGAGATGGGCTGGGACAGGGAACCCGGTTTGGTGAAGCTTTCTTT. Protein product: CASRDGLGQGTRFGEAFF.

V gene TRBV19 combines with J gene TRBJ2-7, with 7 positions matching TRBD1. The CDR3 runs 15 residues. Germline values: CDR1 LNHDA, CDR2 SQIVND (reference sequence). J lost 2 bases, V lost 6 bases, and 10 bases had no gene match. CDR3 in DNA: TGTGCCAGTAGCCTCCATGGACAGGTGACCTACGAGCAGTACTTC. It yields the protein CASSLHGQVTYEQYF.

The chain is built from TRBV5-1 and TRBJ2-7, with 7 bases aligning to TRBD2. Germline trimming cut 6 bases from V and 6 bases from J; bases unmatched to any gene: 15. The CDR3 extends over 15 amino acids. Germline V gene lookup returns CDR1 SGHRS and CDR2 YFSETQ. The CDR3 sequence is CASNGREGASSEQYF. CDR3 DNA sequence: TGCGCCAGCAATGGGAGGGAGGGAGCCAGTAGCGAGCAGTACTTC.

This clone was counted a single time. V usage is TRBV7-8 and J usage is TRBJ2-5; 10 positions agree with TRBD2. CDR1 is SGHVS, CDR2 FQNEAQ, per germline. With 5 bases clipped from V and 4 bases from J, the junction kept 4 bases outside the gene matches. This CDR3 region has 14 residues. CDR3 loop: CASSPGLAVETQYF. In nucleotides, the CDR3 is TGTGCCAGCAGCCCCGGACTAGCGGTAGAGACCCAGTACTTC. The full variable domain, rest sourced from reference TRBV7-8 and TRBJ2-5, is GAGVSQSPRYKVAKRGQDVALRCDPISGHVSLFWYQQALGQGPEFLTYFQNEAQLDKSGLPSDRFFAERPEGSVSTLKIQRTQQEDSAVYLCASSPGLAVETQYFGPGTRLLVL.

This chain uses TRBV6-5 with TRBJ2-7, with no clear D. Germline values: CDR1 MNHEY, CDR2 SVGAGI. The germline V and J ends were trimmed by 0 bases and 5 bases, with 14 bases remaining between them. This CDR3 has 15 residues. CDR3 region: CASSYSRTGINEQYF. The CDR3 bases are TGTGCCAGCAGTTACTCGAGAACTGGGATCAACGAGCAGTACTTC.

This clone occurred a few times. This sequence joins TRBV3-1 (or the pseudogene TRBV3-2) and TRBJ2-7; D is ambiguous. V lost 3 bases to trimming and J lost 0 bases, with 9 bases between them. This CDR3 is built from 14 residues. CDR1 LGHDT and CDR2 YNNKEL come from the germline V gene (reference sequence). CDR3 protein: CASSQDGHSYEQYF. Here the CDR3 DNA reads TGTGCCAGCAGCCAGGATGGCCACTCCTACGAGCAGTACTTC.

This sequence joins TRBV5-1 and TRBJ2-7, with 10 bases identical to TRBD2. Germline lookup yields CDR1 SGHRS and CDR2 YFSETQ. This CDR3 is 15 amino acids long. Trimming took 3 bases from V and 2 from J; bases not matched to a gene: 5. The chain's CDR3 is CASSSGTSDAYEQYF. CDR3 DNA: TGCGCCAGCAGCTCCGGGACTAGCGACGCCTACGAGCAGTACTTC.